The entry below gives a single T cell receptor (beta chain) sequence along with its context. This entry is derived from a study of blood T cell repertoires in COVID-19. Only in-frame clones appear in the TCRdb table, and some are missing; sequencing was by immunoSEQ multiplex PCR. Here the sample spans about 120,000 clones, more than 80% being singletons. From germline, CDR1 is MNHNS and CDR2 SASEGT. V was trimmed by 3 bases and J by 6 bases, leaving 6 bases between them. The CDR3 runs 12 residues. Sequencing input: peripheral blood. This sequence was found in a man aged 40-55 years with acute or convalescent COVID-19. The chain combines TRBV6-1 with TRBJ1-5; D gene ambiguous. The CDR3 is CASSEAPQPQHF. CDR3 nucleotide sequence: TGTGCCAGCAGTGAGGCCCCTCAGCCCCAGCATTTT.